The next 28 T cell receptor beta chains were all read from a single sample in a study of beta chain features in type 1 diabetes. Every isolated RNA sample was fully reverse transcribed, so sequencing captured expressed TCRB transcripts. Repertoires were generated with immunoSEQ multiplex PCR, while TCRdb's copy carries only in-frame clones and drops some. This table has 300,000 to 400,000 clones, approximately 10% appearing once. The sample consisted of naive CD4+ T cells from blood. All receptors derive from a young woman in good health.

There are a few counts of this clone. The chain is built from TRBV5-4 and TRBJ1-4; no definite D call. V was pared by 0 bases and J by 10 bases, with 13 bases between. The CDR3 loop spans 14 amino acids. CDR1 and CDR2 (germline): SGHNT, YYREEE (reference sequence). This CDR3 is CASSLGSTDGKLFF. CDR3 nucleotides: TGTGCCAGCAGCTTGGGATCGACTGACGGAAAACTGTTTTTT.

This clone was counted only a few times. The chain carries TRBV19 and TRBJ2-5; 9 bases agree with TRBD2. This CDR3 is 16 amino acids long. Germline V lookup: CDR1 LNHDA, CDR2 SQIVND (reference sequence). J lost 11 bases, V lost 6 bases, and 19 bases had no gene match. The CDR3 nucleotides are TGTGCCAGTAGACTTTCAGGGACTAGCCAAATGGACAGGCAGTACTTC. Translated: CASRLSGTSQMDRQYF.

CDR3 bases: TGTGCCTGGACCAGTTCATACTATGGCTACACCTTC. It translates to CAWTSSYYGYTF. The chain links TRBV30 to TRBJ1-2; D remains ambiguous. V was pared by 4 bases and J by 3 bases, with 9 bases between. This CDR3 is built from 12 residues. Germline assignment: CDR1 GTSNPN and CDR2 SVGIG (reference sequence).

This clone was counted a few times. The chain carries TRBV7-3 and TRBJ2-5; 8 nucleotides match TRBD2. V was pared by 5 bases and J by 2 bases, with 7 bases of the junction left unmatched. Germline V gene sequence: CDR1 SGHTA, CDR2 FQGTGA. This CDR3 has 15 amino acids. CDR3 sequence (DNA): TGTGCCAGCAGCCTTAACGGGAGGGGGCAAGAGACCCAGTACTTC. Its protein is CASSLNGRGQETQYF.

This chain connects TRBV5-1 to TRBJ2-1; D possibly corresponds to TRBD1 (7 bases). Germline V gives CDR1 SGHRS, CDR2 YFSETQ. Trimming pared 3 bases from V and 6 bases from J, leaving 10 bases between. This CDR3 region has 13 residues. The CDR3 nucleotides read TGCGCCAGCAGCTCGCAGGGGGGCAATGAGCAGTTCTTC. Translated: CASSSQGGNEQFF.

The J gene is TRBJ2-5, the V gene TRBV6-5; D not resolved. Germline CDR1 and CDR2: MNHEY and SVGAGI. V lost 3 bases and J lost 7, with 18 bases in between. The CDR3 loop spans 15 amino acids. The CDR3 region is CASSYTGEPTGTQYF. CDR3 coding DNA: TGTGCCAGCAGTTATACCGGCGAACCTACGGGGACCCAGTACTTC.

The rearrangement links TRBV7-9 to TRBJ2-7, with 9 bases matching TRBD2. This CDR3 spans 13 amino acids. CDR1 is SEHNR and CDR2 is FQNEAQ in the germline V gene (reference sequence). Trimming cost V 6 bases and J 3 bases; bases outside gene matches: 3. This CDR3 is CASRHSGSYEQYF. CDR3 nucleotides: TGTGCCAGCAGACATAGCGGGAGCTACGAGCAGTACTTC. The complete variable domain, with remaining parts taken from reference TRBV7-9 and TRBJ2-7, reads DTGVSQNPRHKITKRGQNVTFRCDPISEHNRLYWYRQTLGQGPEFLTYFQNEAQLEKSRLLSDRFSAERPKGSFSTLEIQRTEQGDSAMYLCASRHSGSYEQYFGPGTRLTVT.

The gene calls are TRBV4-3 and TRBJ2-2; D is undetermined. From germline, CDR1 is LGHNA and CDR2 YSLEER. This CDR3 comprises 18 residues. V lost 0 bases and J 9 bases, leaving 23 bases between the germline ends. CDR3 bases: TGCGCCAGCAGCCAAGAAAAGGCGGTGCGACTTGCCTATAGGGAGCTGTTTTTT. It is translated as CASSQEKAVRLAYRELFF.

This clone was detected a few times. This chain connects TRBV7-3 to TRBJ2-1, with D perhaps matching TRBD2 (6 bases). The CDR3 loop spans 17 amino acids. CDR1 and CDR2 (germline): SGHTA, FQGTGA. V was trimmed by 1 base and J by 0 bases, leaving 13 bases between them. The CDR3 nucleotides read TGTGCCAGCAGCTTAAGGCTAGCGAGGGGCTCCTACAATGAGCAGTTCTTC. It specifies CASSLRLARGSYNEQFF.

V usage is TRBV28 and J usage is TRBJ1-2; TRBD1 aligns across 8 bases. Germline values: CDR1 MDHEN, CDR2 SYDVKM. CDR3 length: 14 amino acids. With V trimmed by 2 bases and J by 4 bases, 3 bases remained unmatched. CDR3 sequence: CASSLGTGLYGYTF. CDR3 in DNA: TGTGCCAGCAGTTTAGGGACAGGTCTCTATGGCTACACCTTC.

The genes are TRBV11-2 and TRBJ2-1, with 11 bases lining up with TRBD1. Germline V lookup: CDR1 SGHAT, CDR2 FQNNGV. The length of the CDR3 is 15 residues. Germline trimming cut 5 bases from V and 7 bases from J; bases unmatched to any gene: 7. The CDR3 protein is CASSNTRDRGNEQFF. CDR3 bases: TGTGCCAGCAGCAACACTCGGGACAGGGGGAATGAGCAGTTCTTC.

This clone was observed a handful of times. J is TRBJ2-3 and V is TRBV7-6; weak D call: TRBD1 (5 bases). Looked up from germline, CDR1 is SGHVS and CDR2 is FNYEAQ. V dropped 1 base and J dropped 2 bases, with 13 bases sitting between them. This CDR3 comprises 16 residues. CDR3 DNA: TGTGCCAGCAGCTTAGATGACAGCTTACTCACAGATACGCAGTATTTT. Protein product: CASSLDDSLLTDTQYF.

This chain joins TRBV4-3 and TRBJ1-2, with D possibly being TRBD1 (6 bases). V lost 0 bases and J 2 bases, leaving 13 bases between the germline ends. The CDR3 has 16 residues. CDR1 is LGHNA and CDR2 is YSLEER in the germline V gene. The CDR3 is CASSQEYQGMNYGYTF. For the CDR3, the DNA is TGCGCCAGCAGCCAAGAGTATCAGGGGATGAACTATGGCTACACCTTC.

This clone was counted only a few times. The V and J genes are TRBV4-1 and TRBJ2-2; 10 bases agree with TRBD1. V gave up 4 bases and J gave up 6 bases; unmatched junction bases: 11. Looked up from germline, CDR1 is MGHRA and CDR2 is YSYEKL. CDR3 length equals 17 residues. CDR3 region: CASSRPGTGVIAGELFF. CDR3 bases: TGCGCCAGCAGCCGACCCGGGACAGGGGTAATAGCCGGGGAGCTGTTTTTT.

The chain employs TRBV14 and TRBJ2-3; D is perhaps TRBD2 (6 bases). Germline-derived CDR1 and CDR2 are SGHDN and FVKESK. The V end lost 4 bases, the J end lost 1 base, and 9 bases lay between the germline ends. The CDR3 has 14 amino acids. CDR3 nucleotide sequence: TGTGCCAGCAGCCGTAGGGAGGGCACAGATACGCAGTATTTT. Its protein is CASSRREGTDTQYF.

This clone appeared a few times. The V gene is TRBV27, the J gene TRBJ2-3; TRBD2 matches 10 bases. Looked up from germline, CDR1 is MNHEY and CDR2 is SMNVEV (reference sequence). The V segment lost 2 bases and the J segment 0 bases; nucleotides outside the gene matches: 8. The CDR3 contains 18 residues. The CDR3 is CASSLRVGLATSTDTQYF. The CDR3 DNA sequence: TGTGCCAGCAGTTTAAGGGTGGGACTAGCGACAAGCACAGATACGCAGTATTTT.

The rearrangement links TRBV6-6 to TRBJ2-5; 10 bases are shared with TRBD1. The CDR3 is made up of 14 amino acids. V lost 5 bases to trimming and J lost 4 bases; unmatched junction nucleotides: 4. Per the germline V gene, CDR1 is MNHNY and CDR2 is SVGAGI (reference sequence). The CDR3 nucleotides are TGTGCCAGCAGTCCCGGGACAGGGGTAGAGACCCAGTACTTC. Amino acid sequence: CASSPGTGVETQYF.

The V gene is TRBV21-1, the J gene TRBJ2-5; the D call of TRBD1 is as the table states it, not checked on the DNA. TRBV21-1 is labeled a pseudogene. The CDR3 is 14 residues long. The CDR3 DNA sequence: TGTGCCAGCAGCAGTACAGGGGAATTAGAGACCCAGTACTTC. Amino acids: CASSSTGELETQYF.

The chain recombines TRBV19 with TRBJ2-1; 10 bases are shared with TRBD1. The CDR3 is 14 residues long. V shed 4 bases, J shed 9 bases, and the junction held 6 bases outside the gene matches. Germline CDR1 is LNHDA and CDR2 is SQIVND (reference sequence). Here the CDR3 reads CASSTTGQGSEQFF. CDR3 coding DNA: TGTGCCAGTAGTACGACGGGACAGGGGAGTGAGCAGTTCTTC.

The chain is built from TRBV30 and TRBJ2-5; 9 nucleotides align to TRBD2. CDR1 is GTSNPN, CDR2 SVGIG, per germline (reference sequence). This CDR3 comprises 15 residues. The V and J ends lost 3 bases and 2 bases, in that order; junction bases with no gene match: 7. The CDR3 is CAWRPGLAEQETQYF. CDR3 nucleotides: TGTGCCTGGAGACCGGGACTAGCCGAACAAGAGACCCAGTACTTC.

This clone was counted only a few times. V gene TRBV30 combines with J gene TRBJ1-3; D gene ambiguous. This CDR3 has 18 residues. The germline gives CDR1 GTSNPN, CDR2 SVGIG (reference sequence). Between the trimmed V and J ends, which lost 0 bases and 0 bases, there was a span of 18 bases. The CDR3: CAWSVSGSRRISGNTIYF. CDR3 nucleotides: TGTGCCTGGAGTGTCTCAGGCAGCCGTCGGATCTCTGGAAACACCATATATTTT.

A few counts support this clone. V is TRBV4-1 and J is TRBJ2-3, with TRBD2 matching 11 bases. This CDR3 has 17 amino acids. Germline loops: CDR1 MGHRA, CDR2 YSYEKL. J gave up 0 bases and V 1 base, and 3 bases lay outside the gene matches. The CDR3 protein is CASSQASGRTSTDTQYF. The CDR3 DNA sequence: TGCGCCAGCAGCCAAGCTAGCGGGAGGACTAGCACAGATACGCAGTATTTT.

The chain has TRBV11-1 and TRBJ2-7; 7 bases agree with TRBD1. Germline CDR1 is SGHAT and CDR2 is FQDESV (reference sequence). V trimming: 6 bases; J trimming: 3 bases; junction bases outside the gene matches: 8. CDR3 length: 14 residues. In DNA form, the CDR3 reads TGTGCCAGCAGGACCGGGACAGAATACTACGAGCAGTACTTC. Its protein product is CASRTGTEYYEQYF. The complete variable domain, with remaining parts taken from reference TRBV11-1 and TRBJ2-7, reads EAEVAQSPRYKITEKSQAVAFWCDPISGHATLYWYRQILGQGPELLVQFQDESVVDDSQLPKDRFSAERLKGVDSTLKIQPAELGDSAMYLCASRTGTEYYEQYFGPGTRLTVT.

This clone has only a few counts. This chain links TRBV6-5 with TRBJ2-1; 7 nucleotides match TRBD1. From germline, CDR1 is MNHEY and CDR2 SVGAGI. Trimming removed 5 bases from V and 2 bases from J; junction bases left unmatched: 6. The CDR3 has 15 amino acids. The DNA of the CDR3 is TGTGCCAGCAGTCGACAGGGTTGGGCCTACAATGAGCAGTTCTTC. This codes for CASSRQGWAYNEQFF.

The chain has TRBV7-2 and TRBJ2-3; possibly TRBD2 for D (5 bases). Germline CDR1 and CDR2: SGHTA and FQGNSA. The CDR3 runs to 15 residues. Trimming cost V 1 base and J 0 bases, with 8 bases left between them. DNA for the CDR3: TGTGCCAGCAGCTTAGTGGCGGGCAGCACAGATACGCAGTATTTT. Its translation is CASSLVAGSTDTQYF. Full variable domain (remainder filled in from reference TRBV7-2 and TRBJ2-3): GAGVSQSPSNKVTEKGKDVELRCDPISGHTALYWYRQSLGQGLEFLIYFQGNSAPDKSGLPSDRFSAERTGGSVSTLTIQRTQQEDSAVYLCASSLVAGSTDTQYFGPGTRLTVL.

This clone occurred a few times. The chain uses TRBV7-2 and TRBJ2-7; no clear D. CDR3 size: 12 residues. Germline CDR1 SGHTA, CDR2 FQGNSA. The V end lost 3 bases, the J end lost 6 bases, and 9 bases lay between the germline ends. The CDR3: CASSLNEFEQYF. CDR3 coding DNA: TGTGCCAGCAGCTTGAATGAGTTCGAGCAGTACTTC.

The genes are TRBV30 and TRBJ2-7, with 12 bases identical to TRBD2. Germline CDR1 GTSNPN, CDR2 SVGIG (reference sequence). The CDR3 length is 15 residues. Germline trimming cut 2 bases from V and 3 bases from J; bases unmatched to any gene: 5. CDR3 nucleotide sequence: TGTGCCTGGAGTATCCCACTAGCGGGAGGCTACGAGCAGTACTTC. Protein: CAWSIPLAGGYEQYF.

This clone was counted only a few times. This chain links TRBV18 with TRBJ2-3, with 8 bases identical to TRBD2. Germline lookup yields CDR1 KGHSH and CDR2 LQKENI. V was pared by 2 bases and J by 0 bases, with 4 bases of the junction left unmatched. CDR3 length equals 16 residues. The CDR3: CASSPSAGASTDTQYF. The CDR3 DNA sequence: TGTGCCAGCTCACCATCAGCGGGAGCCAGCACAGATACGCAGTATTTT.